These 14 T cell receptor beta chains originate from one sample sequenced in a study of cytomegalovirus exposure and HLA in healthy donors. The PCR had 60 Vbeta and 13 Jbeta primers. The table came from immunoSEQ multiplex PCR; TCRdb's copy has only in-frame clones and leaves some out. Among 130,000 to 150,000 clones listed, approximately 80% were seen once. The material sequenced was PBMCs. These receptors were taken from a woman aged 55-70 years in good health and CMV-seropositive.

The rearrangement uses TRBV7-9 and TRBJ2-7; 8 bases agree with TRBD1. CDR1 is SEHNR, CDR2 FQNEAQ, per germline (reference sequence). The CDR3 covers 16 residues. The junction had 10 bases not matched to a gene; V was cut back by 5 bases and J by 1 base. Here the CDR3 reads CASSDSPRDRSYEQYF. DNA for the CDR3: TGTGCCAGCAGCGATTCACCCCGGGACAGGTCCTACGAGCAGTACTTC.

The chain couples TRBV2 to TRBJ2-7; TRBD2 matches 9 bases. V shed 11 bases, J shed 5 bases, and the junction held 13 bases outside the gene matches. In germline, CDR1 is SNHLY, CDR2 FYNNEI. The CDR3 is 14 amino acids. DNA of the CDR3: TGTGCCGGGGGCGGGGGGGGAGGGCCCGACGAGCAGTACTTC. Amino acids: CAGGGGGGPDEQYF.

The chain recombines TRBV18 with TRBJ2-2; a weak D match, TRBD2 (6 bases). The CDR3 consists of 15 residues. V lost 0 bases, J lost 7 bases, and 12 bases lay in between. Germline V gene data show CDR1 as KGHSH and CDR2 as LQKENI. The CDR3, as DNA: TGTGCCAGCTCACCACCCCGAAGTAGCGGCGGGGAGCTGTTTTTT. This gives the protein CASSPPRSSGGELFF.

V is TRBV4-3 and J is TRBJ2-1, with 10 nucleotides matching TRBD1. The V segment lost 1 base and the J segment 5 bases; nucleotides outside the gene matches: 2. The CDR3 spans 15 residues. The germline gives CDR1 LGHNA, CDR2 YSLEER. This CDR3 is CASSQGQGADNEQFF. CDR3 nucleotide sequence: TGCGCCAGCAGCCAAGGACAGGGGGCAGACAATGAGCAGTTCTTC.

This clone was counted a single time. The chain couples TRBV5-6 to TRBJ2-2; 7 bases fit TRBD1. Per the germline V gene, CDR1 is SGHDT and CDR2 is YYEEEE. J gave up 3 bases and V 5 bases, and 4 bases lay outside the gene matches. This CDR3 is built from 14 residues. Written as DNA, the CDR3 is TGTGCCAGCAGTAAAGGGGGCTACACCGGGGAGCTGTTTTTT. Translation gives CASSKGGYTGELFF.

The rearrangement links TRBV4-2 to TRBJ1-4; a weak D match, TRBD1 (6 bases). The germline gives CDR1 LGHNA, CDR2 YNFKEQ. The CDR3 has 15 amino acids. The V and J ends lost 1 base and 7 bases respectively, with 13 bases between them. For the CDR3, the DNA is TGTGCCAGCAGCCAAGTAGCAGGGGAGGGTGAAAAACTGTTTTTT. Amino acid sequence: CASSQVAGEGEKLFF.

This clone was recorded once. This chain joins TRBV5-1 and TRBJ2-1; 12 nucleotides line up with TRBD2. Trimming at V came to 3 bases and at J to 9 bases, leaving 13 bases not matched to a gene. The CDR3 runs 17 residues. Germline V gene sequence: CDR1 SGHRS, CDR2 YFSETQ. The CDR3 here is CASSSLTSGRGAGEQFF. As DNA, the CDR3 is TGCGCCAGCAGCTCCCTGACTAGCGGGAGAGGGGCAGGTGAGCAGTTCTTC.

The rearrangement uses TRBV30 and TRBJ2-7; TRBD2 matches 9 bases. The V gene's germline CDR1 is GTSNPN and CDR2 SVGIG (reference sequence). After removal of 2 bases from V and 4 bases from J, the junction contained 9 bases not matched to a gene. This CDR3 has 15 amino acids. CDR3 sequence: CAWSPGTSTSYEQYF. The CDR3 bases are TGTGCCTGGAGTCCCGGGACTAGCACATCATACGAGCAGTACTTC.

The rearrangement links TRBV30 to TRBJ2-7; a weak D match, TRBD1 (6 bases). Germline CDR1 reads GTSNPN; CDR2 reads SVGIG (reference sequence). V lost 2 bases and J 4 bases, leaving 9 bases between the germline ends. The CDR3 is made up of 12 amino acids. The CDR3 spells CAWSQGPYEQYF. Here the CDR3 DNA reads TGTGCCTGGAGTCAGGGGCCATACGAGCAGTACTTC.

The chain has TRBV6-6 and TRBJ1-1; D not certain. The CDR3 loop spans 15 amino acids. Germline CDR1 is MNHNY and CDR2 is SVGAGI (reference sequence). Trimming removed 6 bases from V and 2 bases from J, with 16 bases in between. CDR3 loop: CASRSKAGKNTEAFF. The CDR3 DNA reads TGTGCCAGCAGATCGAAAGCGGGGAAAAACACTGAAGCTTTCTTT.

Written as DNA, the CDR3 is TGTGCCAGCAGCTTAGGGTCCATCTACGAGCAGTACTTC. This codes for CASSLGSIYEQYF. V gene TRBV13 combines with J gene TRBJ2-7; no clear D gene. CDR3 length: 13 amino acids. V was trimmed by 0 bases and J by 3 bases, leaving 6 bases between them. Germline CDR1 reads PRHDT; CDR2 reads FYEKMQ (reference sequence).

On this clone itself: The sample contains more than one DNA sequence encoding this CDR3. This rearrangement joins TRBV19 to TRBJ2-2; 8 bases are shared with TRBD1. This CDR3 has 15 residues. The germline V gene encodes CDR1 LNHDA and CDR2 SQIVND (reference sequence). The V and J ends lost 4 bases and 4 bases, in that order; junction bases with no gene match: 5. This CDR3 is CASSRDRGPTGELFF. The CDR3 bases are TGTGCCAGTAGTAGAGACAGGGGCCCCACCGGGGAGCTGTTTTTT.

The V and J genes are TRBV5-1 and TRBJ2-5; 8 bases line up with TRBD2. The J segment lost 1 base and the V segment lost 4 bases, leaving 9 bases of the junction unmatched. CDR3 size: 16 residues. Per germline, CDR1 SGHRS and CDR2 YFSETQ. The chain's CDR3 is CASSQGTSSLQETQYF. The CDR3 coding sequence is TGCGCCAGCAGCCAGGGGACTAGTAGCCTCCAAGAGACCCAGTACTTC. Full variable domain (remainder filled in from reference TRBV5-1 and TRBJ2-5): KAGVTQTPRYLIKTRGQQVTLSCSPISGHRSVSWYQQTPGQGLQFLFEYFSETQRNKGNFPGRFSGRQFSNSRSEMNVSTLELGDSALYLCASSQGTSSLQETQYFGPGTRLLVL.

The V call is TRBV4-2, the J call TRBJ2-7; TRBD1 agrees at 7 bases. V was clipped by 3 bases and J by 2 bases; unmatched bases: 4. The CDR3 is made up of 14 amino acids. CDR1 and CDR2 (germline): LGHNA, YNFKEQ. This CDR3 is CASSHPDRPYEQYF. In nucleotides, the CDR3 is TGTGCCAGCAGCCACCCGGACAGGCCCTACGAGCAGTACTTC.